Shown below are 22 T cell receptor beta chains from a single sample sequenced in a study of blood T cell repertoires in COVID-19. Data came from immunoSEQ multiplex PCR; TCRdb stores just in-frame clones and leaves some out. Here the sample spans around 200,000 clones, about 88% being singletons. The sequencing sample was made of PBMCs or T cells enriched from blood (not recorded which). Every receptor here comes from a woman in her twenties or thirties who had been exposed to COVID-19.

V usage is TRBV27 and J usage is TRBJ1-1; possible D gene TRBD1, 6 bases. The V gene lost 5 bases and the J gene lost 1 base, with 11 bases spanning the gap. Per germline, CDR1 MNHEY and CDR2 SMNVEV (reference sequence). The CDR3 has 14 amino acids. Here the CDR3 reads CASSVWGPNTEAFF. The CDR3 nucleotides read TGTGCCAGCAGTGTGTGGGGGCCGAACACTGAAGCTTTCTTT.

The V call is TRBV5-1, the J call TRBJ1-1; D unresolved. The CDR3 runs to 13 residues. CDR1 and CDR2 (germline): SGHRS, YFSETQ. V gave up 4 bases and J gave up 1 base, with 8 bases separating them. The CDR3 is CASSLGSNTEAFF. The CDR3 coding sequence is TGCGCCAGCAGCCTCGGTTCGAACACTGAAGCTTTCTTT.

The genes are TRBV24-1 and TRBJ2-6, with D unresolved. The CDR3 has 16 amino acids. CDR1 is KGHDR and CDR2 is SFDVKD in the germline V gene. Between the trimmed V and J ends, which lost 3 bases and 1 base, there was a span of 9 bases. CDR3 DNA: TGTGCCACCAGTGATCTCAAGAGATCTGGGGCCAACGTCCTGACTTTC. It is translated as CATSDLKRSGANVLTF.

The J gene is TRBJ1-1, the V gene TRBV6-5, with a possible D match to TRBD1 (6 bases). The CDR3 is 15 amino acids. CDR1 and CDR2 from the germline V gene are MNHEY and SVGAGI. Trimming removed 8 bases from V and 5 bases from J, with 21 bases in between. The DNA of the CDR3 is TGTGCCAGCGTAGACTGGGGGCGCGGGGGGACTGAAGCTTTCTTT. This codes for CASVDWGRGGTEAFF.

The chain has TRBV6-6 and TRBJ2-7; 7 bases line up with TRBD1. The trim removed 2 bases at V and 2 bases at J, leaving 3 bases unmatched. The CDR3 length is 14 residues. CDR1 and CDR2 (germline): MNHNY, SVGAGI (reference sequence). In DNA form, the CDR3 reads TGTGCCAGCAGTTACCAAGGGACAGCCTACGAGCAGTACTTC. Translation gives CASSYQGTAYEQYF.

J is TRBJ2-7 and V is TRBV29-1, with D perhaps matching TRBD1 (6 bases). Germline CDR1 SQVTM, CDR2 ANQGSEA. Trimming left V 3 bases short and J 6 bases short, with 12 bases between. The CDR3 is made up of 12 amino acids. The CDR3 coding sequence is TGCAGCGTTGAGTACGGGACAATCGAGCAGTACTTC. Encoded protein: CSVEYGTIEQYF.

The rearrangement joins TRBV30 to TRBJ2-7, with 8 bases matching TRBD1. V was pared by 3 bases and J by 4 bases, with 5 bases of the junction left unmatched. The length of the CDR3 is 13 residues. CDR1 GTSNPN and CDR2 SVGIG come from the germline V gene (reference sequence). CDR3 DNA: TGTGCCTGGAGCGGACAGGGTTCGTACGAGCAGTACTTC. Translation gives CAWSGQGSYEQYF.

The J gene is TRBJ1-2, the V gene TRBV3-1 (or the pseudogene TRBV3-2); D gene unclear. From germline, CDR1 is LGHDT and CDR2 YNNKEL (reference sequence). V lost 8 bases, J lost 4 bases, and 14 bases lay in between. The CDR3 loop spans 13 amino acids. CDR3: CASGSGLVYGYTF. CDR3 DNA: TGTGCCAGCGGGTCAGGATTAGTCTATGGCTACACCTTC.

The rearrangement joins TRBV30 to TRBJ1-5; possible D gene TRBD1, 5 bases. The germline CDR1 and CDR2 sequences are GTSNPN and SVGIG (reference sequence). V was clipped by 2 bases and J by 2 bases, with 10 bases between them. The length of the CDR3 is 14 residues. CDR3 DNA sequence: TGTGCCTGGAGTCCTACAGGAGGCAATCAGCCCCAGCATTTT. Amino acid sequence: CAWSPTGGNQPQHF.

This chain links TRBV12-5 with TRBJ2-5; 8 nucleotides agree with TRBD2. The ends lost 3 bases at V and 3 bases at J; junction bases unmatched: 15. CDR1 and CDR2 (germline): LGHNT, FRNRAP. The CDR3 is 18 residues long. The CDR3 is CASGFKAGAQYSEETQYF. DNA of the CDR3: TGTGCTAGTGGTTTTAAAGCGGGGGCGCAGTATTCAGAAGAGACCCAGTACTTC. The full variable domain, rest sourced from reference TRBV12-5 and TRBJ2-5, is DARVTQTPRHKVTEMGQEVTMRCQPILGHNTVFWYRQTMMQGLELLAYFRNRAPLDDSGMPKDRFSAEMPDATLATLKIQPSEPRDSAVYFCASGFKAGAQYSEETQYFGPGTRLLVL.

The J gene is TRBJ2-1, the V gene TRBV10-1; 8 bases line up with TRBD2. The CDR3 is 15 amino acids. Germline V lookup: CDR1 WNHNN, CDR2 SYGVQD (reference sequence). V lost 3 bases to trimming and J lost 9 bases; unmatched junction nucleotides: 10. Written as DNA, the CDR3 is TGCGCCAGCAGTGATCCAACCGCCCGGGGGGGTGAGCAGTTCTTC. This sequence encodes CASSDPTARGGEQFF.

The rearrangement links TRBV7-8 to TRBJ2-7, with TRBD1 matching over 9 bases. J lost 0 bases, V lost 1 base, and 7 bases had no gene match. Germline V gene lookup returns CDR1 SGHVS and CDR2 FQNEAQ. This CDR3 contains 17 residues. Here the CDR3 DNA reads TGTGCCAGCAGCTTAGAGTGGGACAGGGAAGGCTCCTACGAGCAGTACTTC. It translates to CASSLEWDREGSYEQYF.

The chain links TRBV19 to TRBJ1-1; 7 positions match TRBD1. The CDR3 contains 14 residues. V lost 8 bases and J lost 0; bases outside the gene matches: 6. Per germline, CDR1 LNHDA and CDR2 SQIVND (reference sequence). The CDR3 loop reads CASRGGQMNTEAFF. The CDR3 DNA reads TGTGCCAGTCGAGGGGGACAGATGAACACTGAAGCTTTCTTT.

This chain joins TRBV24-1 and TRBJ1-2; D is possibly TRBD1 (6 bases). This CDR3 region has 17 residues. The germline V gene has CDR1 KGHDR and CDR2 SFDVKD. V was pared by 2 bases and J by 3 bases, with 18 bases between. CDR3 bases: TGTGCCACCAGTGATTCACCCGGGGAGGGGGAAGACTATGGCTACACCTTC. Protein sequence: CATSDSPGEGEDYGYTF.

The chain carries TRBV4-2 and TRBJ2-3; a weak D match, TRBD2 (6 bases). The CDR3 has 17 residues. Germline CDR1 and CDR2: LGHNA and YNFKEQ. With 0 bases removed from V and 2 bases from J, the gap between germline ends came to 15 bases. The chain's CDR3 is CASSQDRVGEATDTQYF. The CDR3 DNA reads TGTGCCAGCAGCCAAGATCGGGTCGGGGAGGCCACAGATACGCAGTATTTT.

This clone has just one count. This chain uses TRBV7-9 with TRBJ2-1; 10 bases align to TRBD1. CDR3 length: 17 residues. The germline CDR1 and CDR2 sequences are SEHNR and FQNEAQ (reference sequence). Trimming at V came to 5 bases and at J to 5 bases, leaving 12 bases not matched to a gene. CDR3 in amino acids: CASSGLGQGMFNNEQFF. CDR3 in DNA: TGTGCCAGCAGCGGACTGGGACAGGGGATGTTTAACAATGAGCAGTTCTTC.

The CDR3 bases are TGTGCCAGCAGCGTAGCGGCAGGGGGCTCCACCGGGGAGCTGTTTTTT. Protein product: CASSVAAGGSTGELFF. The chain has TRBV9 and TRBJ2-2; 8 bases line up with TRBD1. The V gene's germline CDR1 is SGDLS and CDR2 YYNGEE. The CDR3 consists of 16 residues. V shed 0 bases and J 4 bases; nucleotides not matched to a gene: 5.

The J gene is TRBJ1-5, the V gene TRBV4-2; maybe TRBD1 (6 bases). The CDR3 is 14 residues long. The germline CDR1 and CDR2 sequences are LGHNA and YNFKEQ. V was cut by 5 bases and J by 7 bases, with 15 bases left in between. The CDR3 nucleotides read TGTGCCAGCAGCGACTCCCCAGGGGACCAGCCCCAGCATTTT. The encoded protein is CASSDSPGDQPQHF.

The chain employs TRBV24-1 and TRBJ2-1, with 11 positions matching TRBD2. Trimming cost V 6 bases and J 7 bases; bases outside gene matches: 7. The CDR3 extends over 15 amino acids. Germline V gene lookup returns CDR1 KGHDR and CDR2 SFDVKD. The CDR3 region has the DNA TGTGCCACCAGTCCGGCTAGCGGGGGGAGGAATGAGCAGTTCTTC. Translated: CATSPASGGRNEQFF.

The chain couples TRBV10-1 to TRBJ2-5; 10 bases align to TRBD1. CDR1 and CDR2 from the germline V gene are WNHNN and SYGVQD (reference sequence). This CDR3 has 15 residues. The V and J ends lost 1 base and 6 bases, in that order; junction bases with no gene match: 5. The CDR3 sequence is CASSEFGQGDKTQYF. CDR3 nucleotides: TGCGCCAGCAGTGAGTTCGGACAGGGGGACAAGACCCAGTACTTC.

The rearrangement links TRBV5-8 to TRBJ1-2; 8 bases are a match to TRBD1. Germline loops: CDR1 SGHTS, CDR2 YDEGEE. V shed 3 bases and J 4 bases; nucleotides not matched to a gene: 5. The CDR3 is made up of 14 amino acids. CDR3 in amino acids: CASSSGQGGYGYTF. CDR3 coding DNA: TGTGCCAGCAGCTCAGGACAGGGAGGCTATGGCTACACCTTC.

This clone was seen just once. The V call is TRBV5-1, the J call TRBJ1-2; D perhaps matches TRBD1 (5 bases). CDR3 size: 16 residues. V was trimmed by 4 bases and J by 7 bases, leaving 23 bases between them. Germline-derived CDR1 and CDR2 are SGHRS and YFSETQ. The CDR3 here is CASSQPGQKGFSGYTF. CDR3 bases: TGCGCCAGCAGCCAACCCGGACAAAAGGGGTTCAGTGGCTACACCTTC. The variable domain in full, completed from reference TRBV5-1 and TRBJ1-2, reads KAGVTQTPRYLIKTRGQQVTLSCSPISGHRSVSWYQQTPGQGLQFLFEYFSETQRNKGNFPGRFSGRQFSNSRSEMNVSTLELGDSALYLCASSQPGQKGFSGYTFGSGTRLTVV.